This record covers a single T cell receptor (beta chain). What it binds is not known. TCRdb processed the 5' RACE reads anew with MiXCR; each CDR3 protein has one entry. Here the sample spans 60,000 to 65,000 distinct CDR3 sequences, around a fifth being singletons. Memory CD4+ cells were defined as CD4+CD45RO+CD25-. V shed 0 bases and J shed 1 base, with 15 bases lying between them. This CDR3 spans 17 amino acids. Germline CDR1 reads LGHNA; CDR2 reads YSLEER. Study-wide findings and caveats: Tumor Tregs overlapped most with tumor, then blood, naive CD4+ cells. The TCR gene usage of tumor memory CD4+ T cells clustered together with blood and lymph node memory CD4+ cells and with lymph node naive CD4+ cells. Whole repertoires were not studied in the larger cohort, only one V-J beta rearrangement.

The chain couples TRBV4-3 to TRBJ1-1, with D uncertain. The sequence derives from a female donor with breast cancer. Specimen: memory CD4+ T cells sorted from a lymph node. Subset here: memory CD4+ T cells, CD4+CD45RO+CD25-. This chain's CDR3 is CASSQDSRGGRNTEAFF. For the CDR3, the DNA is TGCGCCAGCAGCCAAGATAGCCGGGGAGGAAGGAACACTGAAGCTTTCTTT.